What follows is one TCR beta chain and its context. Its antigen remains unidentified. This CDR3 has 13 residues. V lost 2 bases and J 10 bases, leaving 14 bases between the germline ends. The data stem from a study of blood T cells in healthy people across ages. Study-wide findings and caveats: Compared with aged donors, long-lived donors showed fewer expanded clones, suggesting selection.

Next came a second PCR, run for about 6 to 12 cycles, which used a sample-barcoded 5' primer along with a J-beta primer mix. MiXCR, applied by TCRdb to the 5' RACE reads, yields one record per CDR3 protein. The profile shows 780,000 or so distinct CDR3 sequences, approximately 53% of them singletons. The origin of this receptor is a man aged 35 to 55 in good health. The rearrangement uses TRBV12-3 or TRBV12-4 and TRBJ1-1; D unresolved. Sample: blood. CDR3 sequence: CASSLLGSYGAFF. DNA of the CDR3: TGTGCCAGCAGTTTATTAGGGTCTTATGGAGCTTTCTTT.